Listed below are T cell receptor beta chains from one sample, sequenced in a study of T cell repertoires in aging, cancer and after chemotherapy. TCRdb re-called the multiplex PCR reads with MiXCR, one entry per CDR3 protein. The sample lists about 9,200 distinct CDR3 sequences, approximately 40% occurring once. Material: blood. The receptors here all came from a human donor in good health. The CDR3 runs from the conserved cysteine through the conserved F or W. Fields, in order: clone size, J gene, D gene, V gene, CDR3 DNA, CDR3 protein. The D gene is left open where the match is weak. The listing skips clone size in some rows; elsewhere it reads once, few, many or a size class.

. TRBJ2-7 . TRBV5-4 TGTGCCAGCAGCACGGGGGGCGCGGGTAGCGAGCAGTACTTC CASSTGGAGSEQYF
. TRBJ2-7 TRBD2 TRBV15 TGTGCCACCAGCAGAGTAGGTAGCGGGAGGTCGGGAGAGCAGTACTTC CATSRVGSGRSGEQYF
medium-sized TRBJ2-7 TRBD1 TRBV29-1 TGCAGCGTTGGGACAGGCTACTCCTACGAGCAGTACTTC CSVGTGYSYEQYF
. TRBJ1-1 TRBD1 TRBV29-1 TGCAGTTCCAAGGGGGCAGGGGGCGAAACTGAAGCTTTCTTT CSSKGAGGETEAFF
. TRBJ1-5 . TRBV19 TGTGCCAGTAAGGTCGGGGGAGGACAGCCCCAGCATTTT CASKVGGGQPQHF
few TRBJ2-5 . TRBV6-5 TGTGCCAGCAGTTATTGGGGGGTTAAAGAGACCCAGTACTTC CASSYWGVKETQYF
. TRBJ1-1 . TRBV6-1 TGTGCCAGCAGTGACGTGCAGGTCTTGAACACTGAAGCTTTCTTT CASSDVQVLNTEAFF
. TRBJ2-2 . TRBV5-4 TGTGCCAGCAGCTTGGACGGGACCCAAACCGGGGAGCTGTTTTTT CASSLDGTQTGELFF
. TRBJ2-1 TRBD2 TRBV6-6 TGTGCCAGCAGTTTCGGGACTAGCGGAACGGGAGAGCAGTTCTTC CASSFGTSGTGEQFF
. TRBJ2-1 TRBD2 TRBV6-2/TRBV6-3 TGTGCCAGCAGTCCTCCGCGACTAGCGGGTACTAACAATGAGCAGTTCTTC CASSPPRLAGTNNEQFF
. TRBJ2-1 TRBD2 TRBV5-5 TGTGCCAGCAGCTTGGGGGGGCTGAGAGTCGGGACTAGCGTCTACAATGAGCAGTTCTTC CASSLGGLRVGTSVYNEQFF
few TRBJ1-2 TRBD1 TRBV5-6 TGTGCCAGCAGCTTGGGGACAGGGGGCCCGCTTTACTATGGCTACACCTTC CASSLGTGGPLYYGYTF
. TRBJ1-2 . TRBV5-4 TGTGCCAGCAGCTTGGGGGCTCGCTATGGCTACACCTTC CASSLGARYGYTF
medium-sized TRBJ2-1 TRBD1 TRBV29-1 TGCAGCGGGGGGACAGGGGGCAATGAGCAGTTCTTC CSGGTGGNEQFF
. TRBJ1-4 . TRBV19 TGTGCCAGTAGTATAGCCCACACGGATGAAAAACTGTTTTTT CASSIAHTDEKLFF
large TRBJ2-7 TRBD1 TRBV6-2/TRBV6-3 TGTGCCAGCAGTGAGCCGAATCACGGTGGGACAGTCTCCTACGAGCAGTACTTC CASSEPNHGGTVSYEQYF
once TRBJ2-3 . TRBV13 TGTGCCAGCAGCGCGGGCGGCGGAGGGCTTTGGGATACGCAGTATTTT CASSAGGGGLWDTQYF
once TRBJ2-1 . TRBV13 TGTGCCAGCAGCTTAAGGCAGAATAAAAAGTTCTTC CASSLRQNKKFF
. TRBJ2-2 . TRBV12-3/TRBV12-4 TGTGCCAGCAGTTTAGTCTATGGGACAGGGGAGCTGTTTTTT CASSLVYGTGELFF